This TCR beta chain emerged from a study of T cell responses to AZD1222 COVID-19 vaccine. Study-level background: Second-dose intervals near 4 or 12 weeks were combined.

CDR3 length: 14 residues. Clones were sequenced by immunoSEQ multiplex PCR, and TCRdb holds only the in-frame ones, with some missing. The sample records 100,000 to 150,000 clones, around 92% being singletons. General study results and limits: In the spike-specific TCR repertoire, nearly half reportedly target unmutated variant regions. Females made up more of the donors, who were largely white British, and clonal diversity may have come out too low. Two doses of AZD1222 preceded a rise in Spike-specific TCR breadth and depth.

In regard to this clone: Its antigen is unknown.

The starting material was peripheral blood, obtained on day 0 of AZD1222 vaccination. The chain uses TRBV21-1 and TRBJ1-2; TRBD1, the table's D call, lacks a check against the DNA. TRBV21-1 is deemed a pseudogene. The source of this sequence is an adult in good health. CDR3 DNA: TGTGCCAGCAGCAAAGCAAGTCAGGGTGGTGGCTACACCTTC. This codes for CASSKASQGGGYTF.